A selection of T cell receptor beta chains follows, all from one sample in a study of long-term antiretroviral therapy in people with HIV. The protocol was immunoSEQ multiplex PCR, while the TCRdb copy is restricted to in-frame clones and leaves out a portion. The sample yields over 15,000 clones, around three quarters seen once. Sequenced here: unsorted PBMCs, sampled 2.3 years after starting antiretroviral therapy. These receptors came from a woman between 40 and 55 years old with HIV. Both conserved end residues are part of each CDR3. The D gene is left open where the match is weak. Rows may omit the clone size; those that give it use once, few, many or a size class.

TRBV10-3,12,TRBJ2-5,NA,once,TGTGCCATCAGTTCCGGAGAAGAGACCCAGTACTTC,CAISSGEETQYF
TRBV9,16,TRBJ2-1,TRBD1,NA,TGTGCCAGCAGCGCAGGACAGGGCCTCTTTTACAATGAGCAGTTCTTC,CASSAGQGLFYNEQFF
TRBV7-9,14,TRBJ1-1,NA,NA,TGTGCCAGCAGCTTAGCGAACCTACTGCATGGGGCTTTCTTT,CASSLANLLHGAFF
TRBV6-5,14,TRBJ2-6,NA,NA,TGTGCCAGCAGCTTCCGCTCTGGGGCCAACGTCCTGACTTTC,CASSFRSGANVLTF
TRBV10-3,11,TRBJ2-1,NA,NA,TGTGCCATCACCCAGGACAGAGAGCAGTTCTTC,CAITQDREQFF
TRBV27,16,TRBJ2-7,NA,NA,TGTGCCAGCAGTTTATCCCCTCCGGTCGGCTCCTACGAGCAGTACTTC,CASSLSPPVGSYEQYF
TRBV4-1,16,TRBJ2-3,TRBD2,NA,TGCGCCAGCAGCCAAGATCCGGGGGGGGTCACAGATACGCAGTATTTT,CASSQDPGGVTDTQYF
TRBV2,14,TRBJ1-4,NA,few,TGTGCCAGCAGTGAAGGGCCGACCAATGAAAAACTGTTTTTT,CASSEGPTNEKLFF
TRBV6-5,12,TRBJ2-5,NA,once,TGTGCCAGCAGTGGTCCCGCAGGGGCCCAGTACTTC,CASSGPAGAQYF
TRBV6-6,16,TRBJ1-2,NA,NA,TGTGCCAGCAGTTACTCGAGGGGATGGGGGTCAGAGGGCTACACCTTC,CASSYSRGWGSEGYTF
TRBV28,17,TRBJ1-2,TRBD1,once,TGTGCCAGCATCTTAAGCGGGGTACAGGGGCGTTTGTCTGGCTACACCTTC,CASILSGVQGRLSGYTF
TRBV11-2,14,TRBJ1-1,NA,NA,TGTGCCAGCAGCTTGAATGAGCTGAACACTGAAGCTTTCTTT,CASSLNELNTEAFF
TRBV5-4,16,TRBJ2-2,NA,NA,TGTGCCAGCAGCCTCTTGGGACACGCGAACACCGGGGAGCTGTTTTTT,CASSLLGHANTGELFF
TRBV7-9,16,TRBJ2-3,TRBD1,NA,TGTGCCAGCAGCGCTTTGGACAGGGAACCCACAGATACGCAGTATTTT,CASSALDREPTDTQYF
TRBV7-9,16,TRBJ1-6,NA,few,TGTGCCAGCAGCGGGCGGACAGCTATCTATAATTCACCCCTCCACTTT,CASSGRTAIYNSPLHF
TRBV28,15,TRBJ1-4,NA,NA,TGTGCCAGCACTGCCGGGGCAGGCCTTAATGAAAAACTGTTTTTT,CASTAGAGLNEKLFF
TRBV5-4,14,TRBJ1-1,NA,once,TGTGCCAGCAGCCTTTCGGGGAGAGACACTGAAGCTTTCTTT,CASSLSGRDTEAFF
TRBV13,15,TRBJ2-5,NA,few,TGTGCCAGCAGCCATCCCTCGGCAAACCAAGAGACCCAGTACTTC,CASSHPSANQETQYF
TRBV29-1,13,TRBJ1-1,TRBD1,NA,TGCAGCGTATCCGACAGGGGGAACACTGAAGCTTTCTTT,CSVSDRGNTEAFF
TRBV2,15,TRBJ2-7,NA,NA,TGTGCCAGCAACACCCTAGGGGACATTCGATACGAGCAGTACTTC,CASNTLGDIRYEQYF
TRBV6-5,15,TRBJ1-2,NA,NA,TGTGCCAGCAGCACCGTGGGAGCAGTTTTGGGAGGCTACACCTTC,CASSTVGAVLGGYTF
TRBV6-1,15,TRBJ1-4,TRBD1,NA,TGTGCCAGCGGAACAGGGGGACTCGATCATGAAAAACTGTTTTTT,CASGTGGLDHEKLFF
TRBV29-1,11,TRBJ2-7,NA,few,TGCAGCGTTGAAACAGCTTACGAGCAGTACTTC,CSVETAYEQYF
TRBV27,15,TRBJ1-4,NA,NA,TGTGCCAGCAGCCCCGACGCGTATGGGAGGGGAAAACTGTTTTTT,CASSPDAYGRGKLFF
TRBV5-1,15,TRBJ1-3,NA,NA,TGCGCCAGCCGCGGGGGGAGTTTCTCTGGAAACACCATATATTTT,CASRGGSFSGNTIYF
TRBV5-1,14,TRBJ1-2,NA,NA,TGCGCCAGCAGCTTGGACAGGCAGAACTATGGCTACACCTTC,CASSLDRQNYGYTF
TRBV5-1,15,TRBJ2-5,TRBD1,NA,TGCGCCAGCAGTAGGAGGCCGGGACAGCAAGAGACCCAGTACTTC,CASSRRPGQQETQYF
TRBV6-5,11,TRBJ2-5,TRBD2,NA,TGTGCCAGCCTAGCGGGCCATGCCCAGTACTTC,CASLAGHAQYF
TRBV9,15,TRBJ2-5,NA,NA,TGTGCCAGCAGCCCCGGCGGAGGGGGAGAGGAGACCCAGTACTTC,CASSPGGGGEETQYF
TRBV13,14,TRBJ1-1,NA,NA,TGTGCCAGCAGCTTAGGCCCAGTGAACACTGAAGCTTTCTTT,CASSLGPVNTEAFF
TRBV6-6,14,TRBJ1-5,NA,once,TGTGCCAGCACCATTTTAGGGAGCAATCAGCCCCAGCATTTT,CASTILGSNQPQHF
TRBV15,13,TRBJ1-2,TRBD1,NA,TGTGCCACCAGCCCATACAGGGGGCAGGGCTACACCTTC,CATSPYRGQGYTF